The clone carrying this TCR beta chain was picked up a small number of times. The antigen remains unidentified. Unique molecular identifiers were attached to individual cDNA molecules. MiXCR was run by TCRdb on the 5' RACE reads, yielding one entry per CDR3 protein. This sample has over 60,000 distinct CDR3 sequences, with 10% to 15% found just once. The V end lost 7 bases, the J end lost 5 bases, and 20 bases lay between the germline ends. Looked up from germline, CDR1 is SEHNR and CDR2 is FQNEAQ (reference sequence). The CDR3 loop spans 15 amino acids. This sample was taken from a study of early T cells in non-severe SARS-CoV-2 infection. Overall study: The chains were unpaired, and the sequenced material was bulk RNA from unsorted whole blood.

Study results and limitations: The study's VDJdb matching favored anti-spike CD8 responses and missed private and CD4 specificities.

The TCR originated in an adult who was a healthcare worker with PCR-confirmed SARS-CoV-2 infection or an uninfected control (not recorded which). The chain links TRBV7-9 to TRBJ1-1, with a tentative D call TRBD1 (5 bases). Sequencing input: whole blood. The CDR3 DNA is TGTGCCAGCACCCTAGCCGGGACCTCTTATACTGAAGCTTTCTTT. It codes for CASTLAGTSYTEAFF.